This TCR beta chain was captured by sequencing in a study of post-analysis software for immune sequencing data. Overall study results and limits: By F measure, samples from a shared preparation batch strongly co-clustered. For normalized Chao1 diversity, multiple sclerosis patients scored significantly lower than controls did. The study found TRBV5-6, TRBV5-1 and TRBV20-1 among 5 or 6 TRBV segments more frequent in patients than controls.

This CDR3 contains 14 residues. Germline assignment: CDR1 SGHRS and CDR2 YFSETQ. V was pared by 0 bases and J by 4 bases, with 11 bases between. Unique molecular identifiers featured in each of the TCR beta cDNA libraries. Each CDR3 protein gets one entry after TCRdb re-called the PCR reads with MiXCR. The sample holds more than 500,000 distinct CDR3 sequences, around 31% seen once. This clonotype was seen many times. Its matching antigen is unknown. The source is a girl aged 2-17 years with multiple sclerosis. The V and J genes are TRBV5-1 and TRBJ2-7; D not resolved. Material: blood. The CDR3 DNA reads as TGCGCCAGCAGCTTGGTGGGGTCTATTTACGAGCAGTACTTC. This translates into CASSLVGSIYEQYF.